The next 2 T cell receptor beta chains were all read from a single sample in a study of PD-L1 blockade in urothelial cancer. Time point meaning: pretreatment peripheral blood. The table came from immunoSEQ multiplex PCR; TCRdb's copy has only in-frame clones and leaves some out. The sample has roughly 95,000 clones, 80% to 90% seen once. This sample comprised PBMCs, obtained around atezolizumab (anti-PD-L1) treatment. Receptor source: a man aged 55-75 years with urothelial cancer.

V gene TRBV18 combines with J gene TRBJ2-7, with TRBD2 as a possible D gene (6 bases). This CDR3 is built from 14 residues. Trimming stripped 4 bases from V and 7 bases from J, with 17 bases between. CDR1 is KGHSH, CDR2 LQKENI, per germline. DNA for the CDR3: TGTGCCAGCTCACAAGGGAATCGGGGGAGGGAGCAGTACTTC. It encodes CASSQGNRGREQYF.

The chain has TRBV10-3 and TRBJ2-6, with a weak D call TRBD1 (6 bases). The CDR3 has 17 amino acids. Germline-derived CDR1 and CDR2 are ENHRY and SYGVKD. Trimming cost V 4 bases and J 0 bases, with 13 bases left between them. The CDR3 loop reads CAISARDTLSGANVLTF. CDR3 DNA: TGTGCCATCAGTGCCCGGGACACTCTCTCTGGGGCCAACGTCCTGACTTTC.